These 19 T cell receptor beta chains originate from one sample sequenced in a study of beta chain features in type 1 diabetes. Expressed TCRB transcripts were sequenced, since all the RNA that had been isolated was reverse transcribed. The method was immunoSEQ multiplex PCR; TCRdb's version includes in-frame clones alone and lacks a portion of them. This table has approximately 150,000 clones, about 10% appearing once. What was sequenced was naive CD4+ T cells from blood. The receptors here all came from a man in his late teens or twenties in good health.

The rearrangement links TRBV7-2 to TRBJ1-1; D not resolved. Germline V gene data show CDR1 as SGHTA and CDR2 as FQGNSA. The CDR3 is made up of 13 amino acids. V shed 4 bases and J shed 5 bases, with 11 bases lying between them. CDR3 region: CASSSDPGTEAFF. The CDR3 nucleotides read TGTGCCAGCAGCTCCGATCCGGGGACTGAAGCTTTCTTT.

This clone has a handful of counts. The same CDR3 arises from other DNA sequences in this sample as well. V is TRBV6-5 and J is TRBJ1-2; 7 nucleotides match TRBD1. From germline, CDR1 is MNHEY and CDR2 SVGAGI. This CDR3 is built from 13 residues. J was trimmed by 5 bases and V by 2 bases; bases with no gene match: 2. The CDR3 protein is CASSYRQGYGYTF. CDR3 coding DNA: TGTGCCAGCAGTTACCGACAGGGATATGGCTACACCTTC.

V gene TRBV11-3 combines with J gene TRBJ2-4, with D uncertain. Germline V gives CDR1 SGHNT, CDR2 YENEEA. The CDR3 contains 13 residues. Trimming removed 5 bases at V and 3 bases at J, with 8 bases between. CDR3 DNA: TGTGCCAGCAGCCCCCGGGTCAAAAACATTCAGTACTTC. Translated: CASSPRVKNIQYF.

This clone turned up a few times. This chain links TRBV27 with TRBJ2-7, with 11 bases that match TRBD1. V shed 2 bases and J 4 bases; nucleotides not matched to a gene: 4. Per germline, CDR1 MNHEY and CDR2 SMNVEV (reference sequence). The CDR3 loop spans 15 amino acids. The CDR3 here is CASSLAGTGGYEQYF. In DNA form, the CDR3 reads TGTGCCAGCAGTTTAGCCGGGACAGGGGGTTACGAGCAGTACTTC.

This chain links TRBV28 with TRBJ2-7; maybe TRBD1 (6 bases). The V end lost 7 bases, the J end lost 4 bases, and 17 bases lay between the germline ends. Germline lookup yields CDR1 MDHEN and CDR2 SYDVKM. CDR3 length: 14 amino acids. CDR3 sequence (DNA): TGTGCCAGCACCCTTAGGGCCCAGGGGTACGAGCAGTACTTC. Residues: CASTLRAQGYEQYF.

This clone was picked up a small number of times. This sequence joins TRBV19 and TRBJ1-2, with 7 nucleotides matching TRBD1. CDR1 LNHDA and CDR2 SQIVND come from the germline V gene (reference sequence). With V trimmed by 4 bases and J by 3 bases, 2 bases remained unmatched. This CDR3 spans 13 amino acids. The CDR3 DNA sequence: TGTGCCAGTAGTAACAGGGGCGACTATGGCTACACCTTC. Protein product: CASSNRGDYGYTF.

This sequence joins TRBV7-6 and TRBJ2-7, with 9 bases lining up with TRBD2. The ends lost 3 bases at V and 7 bases at J; junction bases unmatched: 10. CDR3 length equals 15 residues. Germline values: CDR1 SGHVS, CDR2 FNYEAQ. CDR3 in amino acids: CASSLGLAGQGEQYF. CDR3 sequence (DNA): TGTGCCAGCAGCTTGGGGCTAGCGGGGCAAGGGGAGCAGTACTTC.

The J gene is TRBJ2-7, the V gene TRBV27; 7 bases agree with TRBD2. The V and J ends lost 8 bases and 6 bases, in that order; junction bases with no gene match: 7. Germline CDR1 and CDR2: MNHEY and SMNVEV (reference sequence). The CDR3 is 12 amino acids. The DNA for the CDR3 is TGTGCCAGCCGGGCGGGGGATCGCGAGCAGTACTTC. Encoded protein: CASRAGDREQYF.

V gene TRBV4-3 combines with J gene TRBJ2-7; weak D call: TRBD1 (6 bases). Germline lookup yields CDR1 LGHNA and CDR2 YSLEER. There are 16 residues in the CDR3. With 4 bases removed from V and 2 bases from J, the gap between germline ends came to 18 bases. The CDR3 DNA follows: TGCGCCAGCAGCCCAAGGTTAGGGGGTTTAGCCTACGAGCAGTACTTC. This encodes CASSPRLGGLAYEQYF.

This clone was picked up a small number of times. V usage is TRBV6-5 and J usage is TRBJ2-7; 9 bases match TRBD1. Germline V gene lookup returns CDR1 MNHEY and CDR2 SVGAGI. CDR3 length: 15 amino acids. J was trimmed by 4 bases and V by 6 bases; bases with no gene match: 10. In DNA form, the CDR3 reads TGTGCCAGCAGCCGCCCGGGACAGGGTAGATACGAGCAGTACTTC. The encoded protein is CASSRPGQGRYEQYF.

The chain has TRBV6-5 and TRBJ1-1; 8 nucleotides line up with TRBD1. Germline CDR1 is MNHEY and CDR2 is SVGAGI. This CDR3 has 11 residues. The V and J ends lost 5 bases and 12 bases, in that order; junction bases with no gene match: 5. The CDR3: CASSTQGASFF. DNA of the CDR3: TGTGCCAGCAGTACCCAGGGGGCATCTTTCTTT.

This clone was recorded a few times. The genes are TRBV19 and TRBJ2-7; the match to TRBD1 covers 10 bases. The CDR3 consists of 13 residues. Germline V gene lookup returns CDR1 LNHDA and CDR2 SQIVND (reference sequence). Unmatched junction bases numbered 5, after V lost 6 bases and J lost 6 bases. The CDR3 DNA follows: TGTGCCAGTAGGCGACAGGGGGCGGGCGAGCAGTACTTC. It specifies CASRRQGAGEQYF.

This CDR3 reads CASRPGVNTGELFF. The DNA of the CDR3 is TGTGCCAGCAGACCGGGGGTTAACACCGGGGAGCTGTTTTTT. V and J are TRBV6-5 and TRBJ2-2; possibly TRBD2 for D (6 bases). The CDR3 is made up of 14 amino acids. The V end was cut by 6 bases, the J end by 2 bases, with 10 bases between. From germline, CDR1 is MNHEY and CDR2 SVGAGI.

Many counts were recorded for this clone. The chain links TRBV10-3 to TRBJ2-6; TRBD2 aligns across 7 bases. The CDR3 consists of 15 residues. CDR1 ENHRY and CDR2 SYGVKD come from the germline V gene. J gave up 4 bases and V 7 bases, and 7 bases lay outside the gene matches. The CDR3 protein is CAITEGGSGANVLTF. In DNA, the CDR3 is TGTGCCATCACCGAGGGAGGGTCCGGGGCCAACGTCCTGACTTTC.

This chain joins TRBV5-1 and TRBJ2-3, with D possibly TRBD2 on 6 matching bases. The CDR3 length is 15 residues. V gave up 6 bases and J gave up 3 bases, with 17 bases separating them. Germline assignment: CDR1 SGHRS and CDR2 YFSETQ. The CDR3 loop reads CASIMGGLSTDTQYF. The CDR3 coding sequence is TGCGCCAGCATCATGGGGGGACTTAGTACAGATACGCAGTATTTT.

The table lists this clone with a few counts. The rearrangement links TRBV7-8 to TRBJ2-7; TRBD1 aligns across 8 bases. The junction had 12 bases not matched to a gene; V was cut back by 1 base and J by 1 base. CDR1 SGHVS and CDR2 FQNEAQ come from the germline V gene. The CDR3 sequence is 18 residues long. CDR3 DNA: TGTGCCAGCAGCTTAGTTGGGGCCAGGGGGCGTTTTTCCTACGAGCAGTACTTC. Translation: CASSLVGARGRFSYEQYF.

This clone has a handful of counts. The V gene is TRBV5-1, the J gene TRBJ1-2; D is unresolved. There are 13 residues in the CDR3. Trimming cost V 0 bases and J 6 bases, with 9 bases left between them. Germline loops: CDR1 SGHRS, CDR2 YFSETQ. The CDR3 DNA sequence: TGCGCCAGCAGCTTGGGCCCCGGGGATGGCTACACCTTC. It yields the protein CASSLGPGDGYTF.

This clone was recorded at least ten times. The chain employs TRBV28 and TRBJ1-5; no definite D call. V lost 6 bases and J 4 bases, leaving 4 bases between the germline ends. This CDR3 is built from 11 residues. Germline assignment: CDR1 MDHEN and CDR2 SYDVKM. The CDR3 sequence: CASSGNQPQHF. As DNA, the CDR3 is TGTGCCAGCAGCGGGAATCAGCCCCAGCATTTT.

The table lists this clone with a few counts. The V call is TRBV18, the J call TRBJ1-5, with D maybe TRBD1 (5 bases). This CDR3 is 13 amino acids long. V lost 8 bases and J 3 bases, leaving 11 bases between the germline ends. Germline V lookup: CDR1 KGHSH, CDR2 LQKENI. The CDR3 reads CASGQGTNQPQHF. In DNA, the CDR3 is TGTGCCAGCGGGCAGGGAACCAATCAGCCCCAGCATTTT.